One sample yielded the 25 T cell receptor beta chains listed below, sequenced in a study of OX40 agonist ivuxolimab in advanced cancers. Produced via immunoSEQ multiplex PCR; TCRdb's table is partial and in-frame only. The table shows about 55,000 clones, with around 77% occurring only once. The sequencing here drew on CD4+ or CD8+ T cells sorted from blood, taken in a trial of the OX40 agonist ivuxolimab. These receptor sequences come from an adult with an advanced solid tumor such as melanoma, head and neck, liver or kidney cancer.

The chain combines TRBV7-2 with TRBJ2-5, with 12 bases matching TRBD2. Looked up from germline, CDR1 is SGHTA and CDR2 is FQGNSA. The CDR3 extends over 16 amino acids. The J segment lost 2 bases and the V segment lost 2 bases, leaving 3 bases of the junction unmatched. The chain's CDR3 is CASSLWLAGGQETQYF. The CDR3 nucleotides are TGTGCCAGCAGCTTATGGCTAGCGGGGGGGCAAGAGACCCAGTACTTC.

The V and J genes are TRBV11-2 and TRBJ2-3, with D uncertain. Germline V gene sequence: CDR1 SGHAT, CDR2 FQNNGV. This CDR3 is 13 amino acids long. V was pared by 5 bases and J by 6 bases, with 12 bases between. DNA for the CDR3: TGTGCCAGCAGCGAGGATGGTGGGGATACGCAGTATTTT. As protein: CASSEDGGDTQYF. The full variable domain, with the rest looked up from reference TRBV11-2 and TRBJ2-3, is EAGVAQSPRYKIIEKRQSVAFWCNPISGHATLYWYQQILGQGPKLLIQFQNNGVVDDSQLPKDRFSAERLKGVDSTLKIQPAKLEDSAVYLCASSEDGGDTQYFGPGTRLTVL.

The chain links TRBV6-6 to TRBJ1-5, with TRBD1 matching 9 bases. After removal of 5 bases from V and 4 bases from J, the junction contained 3 bases not matched to a gene. There are 14 residues in the CDR3. The germline V gene encodes CDR1 MNHNY and CDR2 SVGAGI (reference sequence). CDR3 DNA sequence: TGTGCCAGCAGTCCCGGACAGGGGAATCAGCCCCAGCATTTT. This codes for CASSPGQGNQPQHF.

V and J are TRBV10-3 and TRBJ1-5; 11 nucleotides line up with TRBD1. Germline V gene sequence: CDR1 ENHRY, CDR2 SYGVKD. J lost 1 base, V lost 4 bases, and 6 bases had no gene match. The CDR3 totals 17 residues. CDR3 sequence reads: CAISGTGGAGSNQPQHF. The CDR3, as DNA: TGTGCCATCAGTGGGACAGGGGGCGCCGGGAGCAATCAGCCCCAGCATTTT.

This clone is termed medium-sized. The chain combines TRBV18 with TRBJ1-4, with D unresolved. This CDR3 spans 14 amino acids. CDR1 is KGHSH, CDR2 LQKENI, per germline. The ends were cut back, 2 bases at V and 8 bases at J, with 12 bases in the middle. CDR3 region: CASSPATVGEKLFF. The CDR3 DNA reads as TGTGCCAGCTCACCAGCGACCGTGGGGGAAAAACTGTTTTTT.

V is TRBV5-1 and J is TRBJ2-7; 7 bases align to TRBD1. CDR1 SGHRS and CDR2 YFSETQ come from the germline V gene. The V gene end was trimmed by 4 bases and the J gene end by 3 bases; junction bases not matched to a gene: 10. The CDR3 sequence is 15 residues long. The CDR3 spells CASSPDGTAIYEQYF. Written as DNA, the CDR3 is TGCGCCAGCAGCCCCGACGGGACAGCGATCTACGAGCAGTACTTC. Full variable domain (missing parts from reference TRBV5-1 and TRBJ2-7): KAGVTQTPRYLIKTRGQQVTLSCSPISGHRSVSWYQQTPGQGLQFLFEYFSETQRNKGNFPGRFSGRQFSNSRSEMNVSTLELGDSALYLCASSPDGTAIYEQYFGPGTRLTVT.

This clone appeared a few times. The chain couples TRBV6-1 to TRBJ2-1, with 12 nucleotides matching TRBD2. With V trimmed by 8 bases and J by 4 bases, 6 bases remained unmatched. CDR1 is MNHNS and CDR2 is SASEGT in the germline V gene. The CDR3 length is 15 residues. The CDR3 reads CASVVGLAGYNEQFF. For the CDR3, the DNA is TGTGCCAGCGTGGTTGGACTAGCGGGATACAATGAGCAGTTCTTC.

The rearrangement uses TRBV28 and TRBJ1-6; 8 bases line up with TRBD1. From germline, CDR1 is MDHEN and CDR2 SYDVKM. V shed 8 bases, J shed 10 bases, and the junction held 13 bases outside the gene matches. The CDR3 extends over 15 amino acids. The chain's CDR3 is CASRPLGQGYSPLHF. CDR3 bases: TGTGCCAGCCGGCCCCTCGGACAGGGCTACTCACCCCTCCACTTT.

The V call is TRBV5-4, the J call TRBJ1-2; D gene ambiguous. Germline CDR1 SGHNT, CDR2 YYREEE (reference sequence). Deletions cut 4 bases from V and 2 bases from J, with 15 bases between. The CDR3 is 15 residues long. CDR3 DNA sequence: TGTGCCAGCAGCAGTGGAAGGCTCTTGAACTATGGCTACACCTTC. Residues: CASSSGRLLNYGYTF.

The chain has TRBV7-2 and TRBJ1-3, with D unresolved. Between the trimmed V and J ends, which lost 7 bases and 4 bases, there was a span of 11 bases. CDR1 and CDR2 (germline): SGHTA, FQGNSA. The CDR3 loop spans 13 amino acids. The CDR3 DNA reads as TGTGCCAGCACCCCGGAGGCGGGAAACACCATATATTTT. Protein product: CASTPEAGNTIYF.

The chain employs TRBV6-5 and TRBJ2-5; D ambiguous. CDR1 and CDR2 from the germline V gene are MNHEY and SVGAGI. The V end was cut by 2 bases, the J end by 5 bases, with 3 bases between. The CDR3 has 11 amino acids. CDR3 region: CASSYGETQYF. CDR3 nucleotides: TGTGCCAGCAGTTACGGGGAGACCCAGTACTTC.

The V and J genes are TRBV2 and TRBJ2-7; 9 nucleotides line up with TRBD2. This CDR3 has 13 residues. V gave up 10 bases and J gave up 5 bases; unmatched junction bases: 9. Germline CDR1 reads SNHLY; CDR2 reads FYNNEI. CDR3 sequence (DNA): TGTGCCACAAACCAGCGGGAGGCCCACGAGCAGTACTTC. It yields the protein CATNQREAHEQYF.

Here the CDR3 reads CASSSPGQGARSYGYTF. The CDR3 DNA sequence: TGTGCCAGCAGTTCACCGGGACAGGGGGCGCGGAGCTATGGCTACACCTTC. The rearrangement links TRBV28 to TRBJ1-2; 12 bases agree with TRBD1. This CDR3 is 17 amino acids long. Germline CDR1 and CDR2: MDHEN and SYDVKM. J gave up 4 bases and V 4 bases, and 10 bases lay outside the gene matches.

V usage is TRBV9 and J usage is TRBJ2-3, with TRBD2 identical over 7 bases. CDR3 length equals 16 residues. CDR1 SGDLS and CDR2 YYNGEE come from the germline V gene. Germline trimming cut 0 bases from V and 0 bases from J; bases unmatched to any gene: 4. CDR3 in amino acids: CASSVVVGGSTDTQYF. The CDR3 DNA reads TGTGCCAGCAGCGTAGTGGTGGGGGGGAGCACAGATACGCAGTATTTT.

This rearrangement joins TRBV19 to TRBJ1-1; tentatively, D is TRBD1 (6 bases). The CDR3 contains 15 residues. The germline gives CDR1 LNHDA, CDR2 SQIVND (reference sequence). Trimming left V 7 bases short and J 7 bases short, with 22 bases between. CDR3 nucleotide sequence: TGTGCCAGTACGGAATTGGGGGGGCTTGATCGTGAAGCTTTCTTT. Its protein product is CASTELGGLDREAFF.

The chain combines TRBV5-4 with TRBJ2-1, with 7 bases lining up with TRBD2. Losses at the gene ends were 4 bases for V and 4 bases for J; bases not matched to a gene: 11. CDR1 SGHNT and CDR2 YYREEE come from the germline V gene (reference sequence). The CDR3 contains 16 residues. CDR3 in DNA: TGTGCCAGCAGCCCCGGGGCGGGAGTGGTTTACAATGAGCAGTTCTTC. Its translation: CASSPGAGVVYNEQFF.

This chain joins TRBV7-2 and TRBJ2-3; TRBD1 is a possible D gene (6 bases). CDR1 is SGHTA, CDR2 FQGNSA, per germline. V lost 4 bases and J lost 4, with 9 bases in between. This CDR3 has 13 residues. DNA for the CDR3: TGTGCCAGCAGCTCACAGGGCTCAGATACGCAGTATTTT. It codes for CASSSQGSDTQYF.

The rearrangement links TRBV7-2 to TRBJ1-1; D might be TRBD1 (5 bases). Trimming cost V 8 bases and J 0 bases, with 13 bases left between them. Germline-derived CDR1 and CDR2 are SGHTA and FQGNSA. The length of the CDR3 is 14 residues. The CDR3: CASSGPGVNTEAFF. CDR3 DNA sequence: TGTGCCAGCTCAGGGCCGGGGGTGAACACTGAAGCTTTCTTT.

The J gene is TRBJ1-5, the V gene TRBV7-2; D is perhaps TRBD1 (5 bases). Trimming left V 5 bases short and J 0 bases short, with 8 bases between. This CDR3 has 14 residues. CDR1 and CDR2 (germline): SGHTA, FQGNSA. The CDR3 DNA reads as TGTGCCAGCAGCGCGGGGGGTAGCAATCAGCCCCAGCATTTT. This codes for CASSAGGSNQPQHF.

The sample holds one count of this clone. V and J are TRBV7-2 and TRBJ1-4; D is undetermined. Trimming pared 1 base from V and 0 bases from J, leaving 12 bases between. The CDR3 covers 17 residues. The germline CDR1 and CDR2 sequences are SGHTA and FQGNSA. The CDR3 loop is CASSLVGFGATNEKLFF. CDR3 nucleotide sequence: TGTGCCAGCAGCTTAGTTGGTTTTGGAGCAACTAATGAAAAACTGTTTTTT.

V usage is TRBV9 and J usage is TRBJ2-3; D gene uncertain. With 4 bases removed from V and 1 base from J, the gap between germline ends came to 10 bases. CDR3 size: 14 residues. Germline CDR1 is SGDLS and CDR2 is YYNGEE. The CDR3 bases are TGTGCCAGCAGCCCGAATACCGGCACAGATACGCAGTATTTT. Its translation: CASSPNTGTDTQYF.

V is TRBV6-1 and J is TRBJ2-7; 9 nucleotides line up with TRBD1. V lost 2 bases, J lost 5 bases, and 7 bases stayed unmatched. The CDR3 is made up of 15 amino acids. CDR1 is MNHNS and CDR2 is SASEGT in the germline V gene. The DNA for the CDR3 is TGTGCCAGCAGTGAACCGGGACAGGGACACAACGAGCAGTACTTC. Amino acids: CASSEPGQGHNEQYF.

V usage is TRBV10-3 and J usage is TRBJ2-3; D call uncertain. V was shortened by 0 bases and J by 6 bases, with 4 bases between the two germline ends. The CDR3 has 12 residues. Germline lookup yields CDR1 ENHRY and CDR2 SYGVKD. CDR3 protein: CAISESGDTQYF. CDR3 DNA: TGTGCCATCAGTGAGTCGGGGGATACGCAGTATTTT.

This clone was detected a few times. The chain is built from TRBV15 and TRBJ2-7; weak D call: TRBD1 (5 bases). This CDR3 region has 15 residues. Germline CDR1 and CDR2: LNHNV and YYDKDF (reference sequence). Trimming removed 3 bases from V and 4 bases from J, with 16 bases in between. Written as DNA, the CDR3 is TGTGCCACCAGCAGGTACAAAGGGGAATCTTACGAGCAGTACTTC. This sequence encodes CATSRYKGESYEQYF. Together with reference TRBV15 and TRBJ2-7, the CDR3 gives the full variable domain: DAMVIQNPRYQVTQFGKPVTLSCSQTLNHNVMYWYQQKSSQAPKLLFHYYDKDFNNEADTPDNFQSRRPNTSFCFLDIRSPGLGDTAMYLCATSRYKGESYEQYFGPGTRLTVT.

The rearrangement links TRBV23-1 to TRBJ1-1; 7 bases line up with TRBD1. TRBV23-1 is an ORF, with its function uncertain. CDR3 length equals 13 residues. The J segment lost 5 bases and the V segment lost 10 bases, leaving 10 bases of the junction unmatched. CDR3: CATTSGGRTEAFF. CDR3 DNA: TGCGCCACTACCTCAGGGGGGAGGACTGAAGCTTTCTTT.